This T cell receptor beta chain was documented in a study of lymphopenia after photon versus proton radiotherapy. Produced via immunoSEQ multiplex PCR; TCRdb's table is partial and in-frame only. Among approximately 160,000 clones listed, around 85% were seen once. V lost 4 bases to trimming and J lost 4 bases, with 19 bases between them. CDR3 size: 16 residues. Germline values: CDR1 SGHRS, CDR2 YFSETQ. This sequence was found in a man aged 50-59 years with gastric cancer. J is TRBJ2-3 and V is TRBV5-1, with D possibly called TRBD1 or TRBD2 (5 bases each). Sequencing was performed on peripheral blood, taken from a patient treated with photon-based radiotherapy. This chain's CDR3 is CASSGTGTAGADTQYF. The CDR3, as DNA: TGCGCCAGCAGCGGTACCGGGACCGCCGGGGCAGATACGCAGTATTTT. Full variable domain (missing parts from reference TRBV5-1 and TRBJ2-3): KAGVTQTPRYLIKTRGQQVTLSCSPISGHRSVSWYQQTPGQGLQFLFEYFSETQRNKGNFPGRFSGRQFSNSRSEMNVSTLELGDSALYLCASSGTGTAGADTQYFGPGTRLTVL.